This is a list of T cell receptor beta chains from one sample in a study of radiation and T cells in renal cell carcinoma. Sequenced by immunoSEQ multiplex PCR; TCRdb stores in-frame clones only, minus some. This sample carries approximately 94,000 clones, 70% to 85% of them seen once, and the ten largest clones take less than 7%. Sequenced material: blood, taken from a patient whose treatment included radiotherapy and nephrectomy. The receptors originated from a man aged 60-69 years with renal cell carcinoma. Each CDR3 is given with its conserved first and last residue. The order of the fields is J gene, D gene, clone size, V gene, CDR3 protein, CDR3 DNA. A D gene is named only where the DNA matches it firmly. Part of the rows lack a size; the others show once, few, many or a class for expanded clones.

j_gene: TRBJ2-1; d_gene: NA; abundance: few; v_gene: TRBV6-5; CDR3aa: CASTAQGPSYNEQFF; CDR3nt: TGTGCCAGCACCGCACAGGGCCCTTCCTACAATGAGCAGTTCTTC
j_gene: TRBJ1-2; d_gene: NA; abundance: NA; v_gene: TRBV28; CDR3aa: CASRGAAGSYGYTF; CDR3nt: TGTGCCAGTAGGGGGGCGGCGGGAAGCTATGGCTACACCTTC
j_gene: TRBJ2-3; d_gene: TRBD1; abundance: NA; v_gene: TRBV11-3; CDR3aa: CASSPETGGQVF; CDR3nt: TGTGCCAGCAGCCCAGAGACAGGGGGCCAGGTTTTT
j_gene: TRBJ1-2; d_gene: NA; abundance: NA; v_gene: TRBV6-1; CDR3aa: CASTPNYGHTF; CDR3nt: TGTGCCAGCACCCCAAACTATGGCCACACCTTC
j_gene: TRBJ1-4; d_gene: NA; abundance: NA; v_gene: TRBV5-1; CDR3aa: CASSLERATNEKLFF; CDR3nt: TGCGCCAGCAGCTTGGAGCGTGCAACTAATGAAAAACTGTTTTTT
j_gene: TRBJ1-4; d_gene: NA; abundance: NA; v_gene: TRBV7-2; CDR3aa: CASSSRALNEKLFF; CDR3nt: TGTGCCAGCAGTTCGAGGGCTTTAAATGAAAAACTGTTTTTT
j_gene: TRBJ2-3; d_gene: NA; abundance: NA; v_gene: TRBV4-2; CDR3aa: CASSQDARAGDTQYF; CDR3nt: TGTGCCAGCAGCCAAGATGCCCGTGCCGGAGATACGCAGTATTTT
j_gene: TRBJ2-4; d_gene: NA; abundance: NA; v_gene: TRBV7-8; CDR3aa: CASSSRTGKNIQYF; CDR3nt: TGTGCCAGCAGCTCTAGGACTGGGAAAAACATTCAGTACTTC
j_gene: TRBJ2-3; d_gene: NA; abundance: NA; v_gene: TRBV7-6; CDR3aa: CASSGLQDPSTDTQYF; CDR3nt: TGTGCCAGCAGCGGACTACAGGACCCCAGCACAGATACGCAGTATTTT
j_gene: TRBJ2-3; d_gene: TRBD2; abundance: once; v_gene: TRBV28; CDR3aa: CASSLSAGGRDTQYF; CDR3nt: TGTGCCAGCAGTTTATCTGCGGGAGGCAGGGATACGCAGTATTTT
j_gene: TRBJ1-2; d_gene: NA; abundance: once; v_gene: TRBV18; CDR3aa: CASSPLISDYGYTF; CDR3nt: TGTGCCAGCTCACCACTAATATCGGACTATGGCTACACCTTC
j_gene: TRBJ2-7; d_gene: NA; abundance: NA; v_gene: TRBV28; CDR3aa: CASSTRTEAYEQYF; CDR3nt: TGTGCCAGCAGTACTCGGACAGAAGCCTACGAGCAGTACTTC
j_gene: TRBJ2-3; d_gene: TRBD2; abundance: NA; v_gene: TRBV28; CDR3aa: CASSIRLAGADTQYF; CDR3nt: TGTGCCAGCAGTATCCGACTAGCGGGAGCAGATACGCAGTATTTT
j_gene: TRBJ1-5; d_gene: NA; abundance: NA; v_gene: TRBV19; CDR3aa: CASSRSGSGNQPQHF; CDR3nt: TGTGCCAGTAGCCGCTCGGGAAGCGGCAATCAGCCCCAGCATTTT
j_gene: TRBJ1-1; d_gene: NA; abundance: NA; v_gene: TRBV14; CDR3aa: CASSQRGGGAFF; CDR3nt: TGTGCCAGCAGCCAACGAGGTGGTGGAGCTTTCTTT
j_gene: TRBJ2-2; d_gene: TRBD1; abundance: NA; v_gene: TRBV7-9; CDR3aa: CASSSGTAGELFF; CDR3nt: TGTGCCAGCAGTTCCGGGACAGCCGGGGAGCTGTTTTTT
j_gene: TRBJ1-2; d_gene: TRBD1; abundance: NA; v_gene: TRBV28; CDR3aa: CASSTGTVYGYTF; CDR3nt: TGTGCCAGCAGTACCGGGACAGTCTATGGCTACACCTTC
j_gene: TRBJ2-2; d_gene: NA; abundance: NA; v_gene: TRBV5-1; CDR3aa: CASKETGTTGELFF; CDR3nt: TGCGCCAGCAAGGAAACAGGGACGACCGGGGAGCTGTTTTTT